This record looks at one TCR beta chain sequence and its context. Sequencing used immunoSEQ multiplex PCR; TCRdb keeps in-frame clones, though not all of them. The sample has some 42,000 clones; approximately 90% are singletons. The CDR3 extends over 15 amino acids. The J segment lost 5 bases and the V segment lost 8 bases, leaving 9 bases of the junction unmatched. Germline CDR1 is SNHLY and CDR2 is FYNNEI. This sample is part of a study of T cell changes during pregnancy in multiple sclerosis. The receptor was derived from a female donor with multiple sclerosis, enrolled in a pregnancy study. The material sequenced was CD4+ T cells from peripheral blood mononuclear cells, taken after pregnancy. This chain joins TRBV2 and TRBJ2-1; TRBD2 aligns across 10 bases. The DNA for the CDR3 is TGTGCCAGCGCAGACACTAGCGGGGTCCACAATGAGCAGTTCTTC. It specifies CASADTSGVHNEQFF.